This T cell receptor beta chain was observed in a study of naive and memory T cell subsets. This clonotype appeared a few times. An oligonucleotide containing a UMI was ligated to the 3' end of TCR cDNA. The CDR3 has 13 amino acids. The ends were cut back, 3 bases at V and 7 bases at J, with 12 bases in the middle. Germline V gene lookup returns CDR1 DFQATT and CDR2 SNEGSKA (reference sequence). Amplification of ligated cDNA took four PCR rounds with SP2 and nested alpha and beta constant primers. TCRdb redid the calling of the 5' RACE reads with MiXCR, one entry per CDR3 protein. The sample records tens of thousands of distinct CDR3 sequences, around 7.7% being singletons.

The chain carries TRBV20-1 and TRBJ2-2, with D perhaps being TRBD1 or TRBD2 (6 bases each). This TCR derives from a male donor in good health. The CDR3: CSASSGAGGELFF. CDR3 nucleotide sequence: TGCAGTGCTAGTTCGGGGGCAGGCGGGGAGCTGTTTTTT.